Reported below is one T cell receptor beta chain. This CDR3 spans 12 amino acids. Trimming pared 9 bases from V and 8 bases from J, leaving 12 bases between. From germline, CDR1 is KGHDR and CDR2 SFDVKD. The sample belongs to a study of identical twins. MiXCR, applied by TCRdb to the 5' RACE reads, yields one record per CDR3 protein. Here the sample spans hundreds of thousands of distinct CDR3 sequences, about 20% being singletons. The same data also went into a second study, on T cells expressing NK-cell markers.

This clonotype was obtained from a young woman in good health. The sample comprised PBMCs. The V gene is TRBV24-1, the J gene TRBJ2-2; possibly TRBD2 for D (5 bases). The DNA of the CDR3 is TGTGCCACCGGAGGTGCCGGTGGGGAGCTGTTTTTT. It is translated as CATGGAGGELFF.